The 27 T cell receptor beta chains in this list originate from one sample, sequenced in a study of immune evolution from preneoplasia to lung adenocarcinoma. Produced via immunoSEQ multiplex PCR; TCRdb's table is partial and in-frame only. This sample has roughly 4,800 clones, with over 80% found just once. The source material was FFPE adjacent normal lung tissue. Receptors originate from a donor at least 70 years old with lung adenocarcinoma.

The chain uses TRBV29-1 and TRBJ2-6, with 10 nucleotides matching TRBD1. The J segment lost 1 base and the V segment lost 5 bases, leaving 5 bases of the junction unmatched. This CDR3 has 16 amino acids. Germline CDR1 reads SQVTM; CDR2 reads ANQGSEA. This CDR3 reads CSVPGQGNSGANVLTF. The CDR3 coding sequence is TGCAGCGTTCCGGGACAGGGGAATTCTGGGGCCAACGTCCTGACTTTC.

This clone was seen only once. The gene calls are TRBV5-1 and TRBJ2-1; 7 bases match TRBD1. This CDR3 region has 15 residues. V lost 0 bases, J lost 3 bases, and 3 bases stayed unmatched. Looked up from germline, CDR1 is SGHRS and CDR2 is YFSETQ. The CDR3 loop reads CASSLGTGIYNEQFF. The CDR3 coding sequence is TGCGCCAGCAGCTTGGGGACAGGAATCTACAATGAGCAGTTCTTC.

The chain links TRBV28 to TRBJ2-5; the D is unclear. The V gene's germline CDR1 is MDHEN and CDR2 SYDVKM. V dropped 3 bases and J dropped 3 bases, with 8 bases sitting between them. The CDR3 has 13 residues. The CDR3 sequence: CASSFDLKETQYF. CDR3 coding DNA: TGTGCCAGCAGTTTTGACTTAAAAGAGACCCAGTACTTC.

V gene TRBV21-1 combines with J gene TRBJ1-4; the table's TRBD1 call for D was not verified on the DNA. TRBV21-1 is termed a pseudogene. This CDR3 is built from 14 residues. The CDR3 is CAIRDWQGGEKLFF. The CDR3 DNA is TGTGCCATCCGAGATTGGCAGGGCGGAGAAAAACTGTTTTTT.

The rearrangement links TRBV28 to TRBJ1-5; D unresolved. The CDR3 runs 11 residues. Per the germline V gene, CDR1 is MDHEN and CDR2 is SYDVKM. V was pared by 5 bases and J by 3 bases, with 2 bases between. The chain's CDR3 is CASSDNQPQHF. CDR3 in DNA: TGTGCCAGCAGTGACAATCAGCCCCAGCATTTT.

The chain joins TRBV5-8 to TRBJ2-5; TRBD1 aligns across 7 bases. The CDR3 contains 14 residues. J was trimmed by 1 base and V by 5 bases; bases with no gene match: 5. Looked up from germline, CDR1 is SGHTS and CDR2 is YDEGEE. DNA for the CDR3: TGTGCCAGCAGTTCGACAGGGAGCCAAGAGACCCAGTACTTC. It translates to CASSSTGSQETQYF. The variable domain in full, completed from reference TRBV5-8 and TRBJ2-5, reads EAGVTQSPTHLIKTRGQQATLRCSPISGHTSVYWYQQALGLGLQFLLWYDEGEERNRGNFPPRFSGRQFPNYSSELNVNALELEDSALYLCASSSTGSQETQYFGPGTRLLVL.

J is TRBJ1-2 and V is TRBV5-6; TRBD1 is a possible D gene (6 bases). With 1 base removed from V and 3 bases from J, the gap between germline ends came to 16 bases. CDR3 size: 16 residues. Germline V gene lookup returns CDR1 SGHDT and CDR2 YYEEEE. The CDR3 region has the DNA TGTGCCAGCAGCTTGACAGGGCCTACGGGGGACTATGGCTACACCTTC. Protein: CASSLTGPTGDYGYTF. Based on the CDR3 plus reference TRBV5-6 and TRBJ1-2, the full variable domain is DAGVTQSPTHLIKTRGQQVTLRCSPKSGHDTVSWYQQALGQGPQFIFQYYEEEERQRGNFPDRFSGHQFPNYSSELNVNALLLGDSALYLCASSLTGPTGDYGYTFGSGTRLTVV.

The rearrangement links TRBV5-5 to TRBJ2-1, with TRBD2 matching 11 bases. Germline V lookup: CDR1 SGHKS, CDR2 YYEKEE (reference sequence). This CDR3 has 17 residues. V trimming: 2 bases; J trimming: 8 bases; junction bases outside the gene matches: 12. CDR3 region: CASSLSLTSGSRDEQFF. The CDR3 DNA is TGTGCCAGCAGCTTATCCCTCACTAGCGGGAGTAGAGATGAGCAGTTCTTC.

The chain recombines TRBV6-1 with TRBJ2-7; D is possibly TRBD2 (5 bases). The CDR3 sequence is 12 residues long. Germline loops: CDR1 MNHNS, CDR2 SASEGT. V lost 2 bases and J 7 bases, leaving 9 bases between the germline ends. The CDR3 nucleotides are TGTGCCAGCAGTGAACCCCCGGGGGAGCAGTACTTC. As protein: CASSEPPGEQYF.

V usage is TRBV5-3 and J usage is TRBJ2-1, with 8 bases lining up with TRBD2. TRBV5-3 is identified as an open reading frame with a role that is uncertain. Trimming took 3 bases from V and 4 from J; bases not matched to a gene: 9. The CDR3 sequence is 16 residues long. The CDR3, as DNA: TGTGCCAGAAGCTCGGGGACTAGGGGACCGTACAATGAGCAGTTCTTC. This gives the protein CARSSGTRGPYNEQFF.

This clone was seen a single time. The chain uses TRBV10-3 and TRBJ2-1; TRBD2 agrees at 8 bases. The V gene's germline CDR1 is ENHRY and CDR2 SYGVKD. The CDR3 loop spans 16 amino acids. V was pared by 0 bases and J by 2 bases, with 3 bases of the junction left unmatched. The CDR3 here is CAISESGGGTYNEQFF. The CDR3 coding sequence is TGTGCCATCAGTGAGTCGGGCGGGGGGACCTACAATGAGCAGTTCTTC.

The genes are TRBV12-5 and TRBJ2-1, with TRBD2 matching over 7 bases. Per the germline V gene, CDR1 is LGHNT and CDR2 is FRNRAP. The CDR3 runs to 17 residues. With 0 bases clipped from V and 0 bases from J, the junction kept 5 bases outside the gene matches. The DNA of the CDR3 is TGTGCTAGTGGTTTGGTAGCGGGAAGGGGCTCCTACAATGAGCAGTTCTTC. Translated: CASGLVAGRGSYNEQFF.

This chain connects TRBV19 to TRBJ1-1; D is unclear. The CDR3 covers 15 residues. Germline lookup yields CDR1 LNHDA and CDR2 SQIVND (reference sequence). Trimming cost V 3 bases and J 1 base, with 12 bases left between them. CDR3 bases: TGTGCCAGTAGTATCCTTCCGGAGGCGAACACTGAAGCTTTCTTT. Translated, it gives CASSILPEANTEAFF.

The chain links TRBV11-3 to TRBJ2-7; 9 bases match TRBD1. The CDR3 runs to 17 residues. V lost 0 bases, J lost 7 bases, and 13 bases stayed unmatched. Germline V gives CDR1 SGHNT, CDR2 YENEEA. The CDR3 nucleotides are TGTGCCAGCAGCTTAGATTCCACCGCCGGGACAGGGCGGGAGCAGTACTTC. Protein: CASSLDSTAGTGREQYF.

The rearrangement uses TRBV28 and TRBJ1-2; D is possibly TRBD1 (5 bases). This CDR3 has 13 residues. Trimming took off 5 bases at V and 9 bases at J, with 16 bases between the two ends. Germline V gene data show CDR1 as MDHEN and CDR2 as SYDVKM. The CDR3 spells CASSNRDGTRYTF. The CDR3 DNA sequence: TGTGCCAGCAGTAACCGGGACGGGACCCGCTACACCTTC.

The V gene is TRBV6-1, the J gene TRBJ1-2, with 9 bases fitting TRBD1. CDR3 size: 13 residues. Germline V gene lookup returns CDR1 MNHNS and CDR2 SASEGT. The V and J ends lost 6 bases and 8 bases, in that order; junction bases with no gene match: 7. CDR3: CASSHRDRDGYTF. Written as DNA, the CDR3 is TGTGCCAGCAGCCACCGGGACAGGGACGGCTACACCTTC.

This chain uses TRBV5-1 with TRBJ2-7; TRBD2 aligns across 14 bases. CDR1 and CDR2 from the germline V gene are SGHRS and YFSETQ. This CDR3 has 14 amino acids. The trim removed 4 bases at V and 5 bases at J, leaving 2 bases unmatched. The chain's CDR3 is CASSRTSGRHEQYF. CDR3 DNA: TGCGCCAGCAGCCGGACTAGCGGGAGGCACGAGCAGTACTTC. Full variable domain (outside the CDR3, taken from reference TRBV5-1 and TRBJ2-7): KAGVTQTPRYLIKTRGQQVTLSCSPISGHRSVSWYQQTPGQGLQFLFEYFSETQRNKGNFPGRFSGRQFSNSRSEMNVSTLELGDSALYLCASSRTSGRHEQYFGPGTRLTVT.

The chain uses TRBV29-1 and TRBJ2-5; TRBD1 is a possible D gene (5 bases). The J call may be wrong; the DNA end is better matched by TRBJ2-7. This CDR3 region has 13 residues. Germline CDR1 reads SQVTM; CDR2 reads ANQGSEA. In DNA, the CDR3 is TGCAGCGTTGGCAGGGCAGGGCAACACGAGCAGTACTTC. Translating it yields CSVGRAGQHEQYF.

This clone came up a few times. The chain uses TRBV5-4 and TRBJ1-5, with TRBD1 matching over 8 bases. J lost 4 bases, V lost 8 bases, and 20 bases had no gene match. Germline V gene lookup returns CDR1 SGHNT and CDR2 YYREEE (reference sequence). This CDR3 region has 18 residues. The chain's CDR3 is CASFPAGTGGGVNQPQHF. CDR3 nucleotides: TGTGCCAGTTTTCCGGCCGGGACAGGAGGAGGGGTTAATCAGCCCCAGCATTTT.

This chain connects TRBV29-1 to TRBJ2-7; 11 bases line up with TRBD2. V lost 2 bases, J lost 5 bases, and 5 bases stayed unmatched. In germline, CDR1 is SQVTM, CDR2 ANQGSEA. This CDR3 contains 14 residues. CDR3 sequence: CSVELLAGGNEQYF. The CDR3 bases are TGCAGCGTTGAACTTCTAGCGGGAGGTAACGAGCAGTACTTC.

The chain combines TRBV10-3 with TRBJ2-3, with 9 bases fitting TRBD2. The CDR3 is 16 amino acids. Germline CDR1 reads ENHRY; CDR2 reads SYGVKD. V lost 0 bases and J lost 4; bases outside the gene matches: 5. The CDR3 region is CAISESFGGGADTQYF. The DNA of the CDR3 is TGTGCCATCAGTGAGTCTTTCGGCGGGGGGGCAGATACGCAGTATTTT.

J is TRBJ1-1 and V is TRBV30; 9 bases align to TRBD1. Trimming cost V 3 bases and J 4 bases; bases outside gene matches: 6. The germline V gene has CDR1 GTSNPN and CDR2 SVGIG (reference sequence). The CDR3 spans 14 residues. The CDR3 DNA is TGTGCCTGGAGCACCGGGACAGGGTTCACTGAAGCTTTCTTT. This translates into CAWSTGTGFTEAFF.

This chain links TRBV4-1 with TRBJ2-6; 8 bases are shared with TRBD2. Trimming took 0 bases from V and 0 from J; bases not matched to a gene: 7. Looked up from germline, CDR1 is MGHRA and CDR2 is YSYEKL. CDR3 length: 19 amino acids. CDR3: CASSQDPLAGYSGANVLTF. DNA of the CDR3: TGCGCCAGCAGCCAAGATCCCCTAGCGGGTTACTCTGGGGCCAACGTCCTGACTTTC.

This clone was counted a few times. This chain uses TRBV6-5 with TRBJ2-7, with TRBD2 matching 10 bases. The trim removed 2 bases at V and 4 bases at J, leaving 5 bases unmatched. The CDR3 loop spans 15 amino acids. CDR1 and CDR2 (germline): MNHEY, SVGAGI. The CDR3, as DNA: TGTGCCAGCAGTTACGCAGCTAGCGGGAGTTACGAGCAGTACTTC. It is translated as CASSYAASGSYEQYF.

The CDR3 region has the DNA TGTGCCAGCAGCCCCGTAGACAGGCGTGAAGCTTTCTTT. This translates into CASSPVDRREAFF. The chain has TRBV5-4 and TRBJ1-1; possible D gene TRBD1, 6 bases. The CDR3 runs 13 residues. Looked up from germline, CDR1 is SGHNT and CDR2 is YYREEE (reference sequence). Trimming cost V 4 bases and J 7 bases, with 14 bases left between them.

This rearrangement joins TRBV18 to TRBJ1-2; TRBD1 agrees at 11 bases. Germline values: CDR1 KGHSH, CDR2 LQKENI. V shed 4 bases and J 4 bases; nucleotides not matched to a gene: 5. CDR3 length: 15 amino acids. CDR3 sequence (DNA): TGTGCCAGCTCACTGGACAGGGGGCAGGTCTATGGCTACACCTTC. This gives the protein CASSLDRGQVYGYTF.

The V gene is TRBV27, the J gene TRBJ2-5; a weak D match, TRBD2 (7 bases). Trimming shortened V by 6 bases and J by 4 bases, and 15 bases separated the two germline ends. CDR3 length: 14 residues. CDR1 and CDR2 (germline): MNHEY, SMNVEV (reference sequence). The CDR3: CASSRIGGAETQYF. The CDR3 DNA reads TGTGCCAGCAGCCGAATTGGGGGGGCAGAGACCCAGTACTTC.